The rows below give T cell receptor beta chains drawn from one sample of a study of blood T cell repertoires in COVID-19. Libraries were prepared by immunoSEQ multiplex PCR; TCRdb keeps only in-frame clonotypes and omits some of them. The sample records approximately 230,000 clones, 85% to 90% being singletons. The sample was peripheral blood. The receptors shown here come from a man older than 75 with acute or convalescent COVID-19. Both conserved end residues are part of each CDR3. D genes are given only for firm matches. The size entry is marked missing in some rows and otherwise reads once, few, many or a size class.

NA,TRBV29-1,TRBJ1-1,NA,TGCAGCGTTGAAGGATGGGGGGGCATGAACACTGAAGCTTTCTTT,CSVEGWGGMNTEAFF
NA,TRBV5-1,TRBJ2-5,NA,TGCGCCAGCAGCTTACGTAGCCAACAAGAGACCCAGTACTTC,CASSLRSQQETQYF
NA,TRBV4-3,TRBJ2-3,NA,TGCGCCAGCAGCCAAAGCCGGGGAGGAGGCACAGATACGCAGTATTTT,CASSQSRGGGTDTQYF
NA,TRBV4-2,TRBJ2-3,TRBD2,TGTGCCAGCAGCCACGGACTAGCGGGGGGCAGTGCAGATACGCAGTATTTT,CASSHGLAGGSADTQYF
NA,TRBV9,TRBJ1-6,NA,TGTGCCAGCAGCTCCCGAATGGGAGGGATAGGGGGAAATTCACCCCTCCACTTT,CASSSRMGGIGGNSPLHF
NA,TRBV6-1,TRBJ2-7,TRBD2,TGTGCCAGCAGTGAAGGATCGGCGGGAGATAACGAGCAGTACTTC,CASSEGSAGDNEQYF
NA,TRBV4-2,TRBJ2-1,TRBD2,TGTGCCAGCAGCCCCGATAGCGGGAGGGCCGATGAGCAGTTCTTC,CASSPDSGRADEQFF
NA,TRBV19,TRBJ1-6,NA,TGTGCCAGTAGTATTCGAGGGAACCCCTATAATTCACCCCTCCACTTT,CASSIRGNPYNSPLHF
NA,TRBV18,TRBJ1-1,TRBD1,TGTGCCAGCTCCCAACAACGGACAGGCGACACTGAAGCTTTCTTT,CASSQQRTGDTEAFF
NA,TRBV29-1,TRBJ1-5,TRBD1,TGCAGCGTTCGGACAGGGGGCAATCAGCCCCAGCATTTT,CSVRTGGNQPQHF
NA,TRBV27,TRBJ2-1,TRBD2,TGTGCCAGCGGGACTAGCGGGGGCCATGCCAATGAGCAGTTCTTC,CASGTSGGHANEQFF
few,TRBV15,TRBJ1-5,NA,TGTGCCACCAGCAACCCAAGCGATAGCAATCAGCCCCAGCATTTT,CATSNPSDSNQPQHF
NA,TRBV10-2,TRBJ1-5,TRBD1,TGCGCCAGCAGAGGACAGGGGGCAAATCAGCCCCAGCATTTT,CASRGQGANQPQHF
NA,TRBV9,TRBJ2-3,NA,TGTGCCAGCAGCGTAGTAGGGGATGGGGTGGATACGCAGTATTTT,CASSVVGDGVDTQYF
NA,TRBV10-3,TRBJ2-1,TRBD2,TGTGCCATCAGTGAATCGACTAGCGGGAGGGCGGGTGAGCAGTTCTTC,CAISESTSGRAGEQFF
NA,TRBV3-1/TRBV3-2,TRBJ2-2,NA,TGTGCCAGCAGCCAAGGGGGCGGTAGCGGGGAGCTGTTTTTT,CASSQGGGSGELFF
NA,TRBV3-1/TRBV3-2,TRBJ2-1,TRBD2,TGTGCCAGCAGCCAAGATAGGATAGCGGGAACTAATGAGCAGTTCTTC,CASSQDRIAGTNEQFF
NA,TRBV6-5,TRBJ2-2,NA,TGTGCCAGCCTTTCCGCGAACACCGGGGAGCTGTTTTTT,CASLSANTGELFF
NA,TRBV7-2,TRBJ2-2,TRBD2,TGTGCCAGCAGCCCTAGCGGGGGGGCCCAAACCGGGGAGCTGTTTTTT,CASSPSGGAQTGELFF
NA,TRBV7-3,TRBJ2-4,TRBD2,TGTGCCAGCAGCTTAACCGGGACTAGCGGGAGTCCTCTAGCCAAAAACATTCAGTACTTC,CASSLTGTSGSPLAKNIQYF
NA,TRBV3-1/TRBV3-2,TRBJ2-5,NA,TGTGCCAGCAGCCAAGATCAGGGGGGCAAGACCCAGTACTTC,CASSQDQGGKTQYF
NA,TRBV9,TRBJ1-1,NA,TGTGCCAGCAGCGTCACAGAAATGAACACTGAAGCTTTCTTT,CASSVTEMNTEAFF